This T cell receptor (beta chain) was found in a study of T cells in Graves' hyperthyroidism and ophthalmopathy. The TCR beta CDR3 regions underwent amplification using RNA transcripts as the source. RT-PCR in the first round (using the HTBI primer set) targeted the TCR CDR3. TCRdb re-analysed the multiplex PCR reads in MiXCR, keeping a single row per CDR3 protein. The repertoire holds tens of thousands of distinct CDR3 sequences, with around 50% as singletons. Newly diagnosed hyperthyroidism patients aged 18 to 65 years had disease lasting under 2 months. As to this clonotype: The antigen is unknown.

Germline V gene data show CDR1 as DFQATT and CDR2 as SNEGSKA (reference sequence). V was clipped by 6 bases and J by 3 bases; unmatched bases: 8. The CDR3 has 14 residues. The study's findings and limits: Expanded thyroid clonotypes (above 0.001) were mostly also found in blood.

The sample taken for sequencing was blood. The V gene is TRBV20-1, the J gene TRBJ2-1, with TRBD1 matching 7 bases. This receptor was obtained from a woman in her 50s with Graves' hyperthyroidism that later progressed to Graves' ophthalmopathy. The CDR3 spells CSALRDSFYNEQFF. CDR3 in DNA: TGCAGTGCCCTCCGGGACAGCTTCTACAATGAGCAGTTCTTC.